This paragraph reports one T cell receptor (beta chain). The antigen is unknown. In nominal health when sampled, donors likely had unrecorded immune exposures nonetheless. This entry is derived from a study of cytomegalovirus exposure and HLA in healthy donors. Study details: There were nearly 120 million unique TCR beta sequences, drawn from approximately 190 million T cells, in an earlier analysis.

Trimming stripped 3 bases from V and 4 bases from J, with 15 bases between. Germline lookup yields CDR1 MDHEN and CDR2 SYDVKM. The CDR3 loop spans 15 amino acids. Study observations and caveats: Common viral pathogens were later found to be apparently linked to several of the most significant clusters.

The PCR had 60 Vbeta and 13 Jbeta primers. Sequencing used immunoSEQ multiplex PCR; TCRdb keeps in-frame clones, though not all of them. The sample yields about 200,000 clones, about 78% seen once. The chain carries TRBV28 and TRBJ1-2; maybe TRBD1 (5 bases). The specimen was PBMCs. This clonotype originated in a male donor in good health and CMV-seronegative. CDR3 loop: CASSFTRGTAYGYTF. CDR3 coding DNA: TGTGCCAGCAGTTTTACCCGCGGGACGGCCTATGGCTACACCTTC.